This TCR beta chain came from a study of blood T cell repertoires in COVID-19. The CDR3 length is 14 residues. The V gene lost 4 bases and the J gene lost 1 base, with 10 bases spanning the gap. Germline CDR1 LNHDA, CDR2 SQIVND (reference sequence). Measured with immunoSEQ multiplex PCR; TCRdb has only the in-frame clones, and not every one. The sample carries about 370,000 clones, about nine tenths recorded once. Participants, about 18 to 95 years old, spanned under 25 US areas. Cohort allocation depended upon clinical history that participants reported. Shortly before study entry, within 2 weeks, exposed participants had met a COVID-19 case.

Material: PBMCs or T cells enriched from blood (not recorded which). V is TRBV19 and J is TRBJ1-2; the D gene is possibly TRBD1 (5 bases). This TCR was sampled from a woman aged 40 to 49 who had been exposed to COVID-19. As DNA, the CDR3 is TGTGCCAGTAGTACCGGACACTTTAACTATGGCTACACCTTC. Protein product: CASSTGHFNYGYTF.